The following is a TCR beta chain sequence with its context. Its antigen is as yet unknown. Sequencing was performed with immunoSEQ multiplex PCR; in TCRdb, only in-frame clones are kept and a portion is missing. This sample has about 58,000 clones, with 80% to 90% found just once. This sample was taken from a study of OX40 agonist ivuxolimab in advanced cancers. Study findings and constraints: Clones of CD4+ and CD8+ blood T cells grew by week 6 at doses of 0.1 to 3.0 mg/kg. Nonresponders, in some cases, also had low normalized T-cell clonal expansion. More expanded clones were seen, on average, in CD8+ T cells than in CD4+.

With autoimmune disease history or systemic immunosuppression, patients were excluded. The germline V gene has CDR1 SGHRS and CDR2 YFSETQ. V shed 0 bases and J 5 bases; nucleotides not matched to a gene: 7. The CDR3 is 15 amino acids. This sequence joins TRBV5-1 and TRBJ2-7; 8 bases agree with TRBD1. The receptor's source is an adult with an advanced solid tumor such as melanoma, head and neck, liver or kidney cancer. Specimen: CD4+ or CD8+ T cells sorted from blood, collected in a trial of the OX40 agonist ivuxolimab. The DNA for the CDR3 is TGCGCCAGCAGCTTGGATCAGGGGGCGCACCACGAGCAGTACTTC. It codes for CASSLDQGAHHEQYF. Looking up the rest from reference TRBV5-1 and TRBJ2-7 gives the full variable domain: KAGVTQTPRYLIKTRGQQVTLSCSPISGHRSVSWYQQTPGQGLQFLFEYFSETQRNKGNFPGRFSGRQFSNSRSEMNVSTLELGDSALYLCASSLDQGAHHEQYFGPGTRLTVT.